A selection of T cell receptor beta chains follows, all from one sample in a study of identical twins. TCRdb used MiXCR to reprocess the 5' RACE reads, holding one entry per CDR3 protein. The table records 200,000 to 250,000 distinct CDR3 sequences, 12% of them present only once. These sequences were also reported in another study, on yellow fever vaccine responses in identical twins.

Material: memory (CD45RO+) T cells sorted from blood. These receptor sequences come from a young woman in good health. The CDR3 runs from the conserved cysteine through the conserved F or W.

J gene: TRBJ2-3
CDR3 length: 14
V gene: TRBV28
CDR3 protein: CASSTRAGRAPQYF

J gene: TRBJ2-7
CDR3 length: 16
V gene: TRBV7-8
CDR3 protein: CASSRSKDRGAYEQYF

J gene: TRBJ2-7
CDR3 length: 14
V gene: TRBV5-1
CDR3 protein: CASSLVRGAYEQYF

J gene: TRBJ2-1
CDR3 length: 18
V gene: TRBV11-2
CDR3 protein: CASSPRGLAGASGNEQFF

J gene: TRBJ2-1
CDR3 length: 15
V gene: TRBV28
CDR3 protein: CAIHQPGGRINEQFF

J gene: TRBJ2-5
CDR3 length: 13
V gene: TRBV15
CDR3 protein: CATSRGGRWTQYF

J gene: TRBJ1-5
CDR3 length: 15
V gene: TRBV2
CDR3 protein: CASSEGAAGNQPQHF

J gene: TRBJ1-1
CDR3 length: 12
V gene: TRBV20-1
CDR3 protein: CSARETEREAFF

J gene: TRBJ1-5
CDR3 length: 14
V gene: TRBV20-1
CDR3 protein: CSAAREGGNQPQHF

J gene: TRBJ2-3
CDR3 length: 16
V gene: TRBV24-1
CDR3 protein: CATSDFGLAGTDTQYF

J gene: TRBJ2-3
CDR3 length: 16
V gene: TRBV6-5
CDR3 protein: CASSYSPSGGTDTQYF

J gene: TRBJ1-6
CDR3 length: 16
V gene: TRBV6-5
CDR3 protein: CASSSQVSGANSPLHF

J gene: TRBJ2-3
CDR3 length: 12
V gene: TRBV29-1
CDR3 protein: CSVGDGTDTQYF

J gene: TRBJ2-2
CDR3 length: 13
V gene: TRBV12-3/TRBV12-4
CDR3 protein: CATGTGKTGELFF

J gene: TRBJ2-5
CDR3 length: 15
V gene: TRBV6-1
CDR3 protein: CASSATRQGRETQYF

J gene: TRBJ2-5
CDR3 length: 15
V gene: TRBV12-3/TRBV12-4
CDR3 protein: CASSTGTRRRETQYF

J gene: TRBJ2-7
CDR3 length: 15
V gene: TRBV12-3/TRBV12-4
CDR3 protein: CASSFPVAGTYEQYF

J gene: TRBJ2-5
CDR3 length: 12
V gene: TRBV6-5
CDR3 protein: CASSSTLGAQYF

J gene: TRBJ2-5
CDR3 length: 13
V gene: TRBV7-2
CDR3 protein: CASSTARQETQYF

J gene: TRBJ2-2
CDR3 length: 12
V gene: TRBV12-3/TRBV12-4
CDR3 protein: CASSLSVIKRFF

J gene: TRBJ2-1
CDR3 length: 15
V gene: TRBV7-2
CDR3 protein: CASSFDGQGFNEQFF

J gene: TRBJ1-4
CDR3 length: 10
V gene: TRBV30
CDR3 protein: CAGQSGKLFF

J gene: TRBJ1-1
CDR3 length: 13
V gene: TRBV11-2
CDR3 protein: CASSSPLGTEAFF

J gene: TRBJ1-5
CDR3 length: 16
V gene: TRBV6-5
CDR3 protein: CASTYIDRRFERPQHF

J gene: TRBJ2-4
CDR3 length: 15
V gene: TRBV12-3/TRBV12-4
CDR3 protein: CASSRHGATKNIQYF

J gene: TRBJ2-7
CDR3 length: 17
V gene: TRBV3-1
CDR3 protein: CASSQRRRGPSSYEQYF

J gene: TRBJ1-6
CDR3 length: 15
V gene: TRBV6-1
CDR3 protein: CASSAKTGYNSPLHF

J gene: TRBJ2-5
CDR3 length: 14
V gene: TRBV3-1
CDR3 protein: CASSQASGSETQYF

J gene: TRBJ2-7
CDR3 length: 14
V gene: TRBV20-1
CDR3 protein: CSASWKSSLYEQYF

J gene: TRBJ2-7
CDR3 length: 14
V gene: TRBV5-1
CDR3 protein: CASSPGQGYYEQYF

J gene: TRBJ2-3
CDR3 length: 16
V gene: TRBV6-2/TRBV6-3
CDR3 protein: CASSYSISGNTDTQYF

J gene: TRBJ2-5
CDR3 length: 16
V gene: TRBV7-9
CDR3 protein: CASSPDGTGAQETQYF

J gene: TRBJ2-1
CDR3 length: 12
V gene: TRBV24-1
CDR3 protein: CATSVNSGEQFF

J gene: TRBJ2-1
CDR3 length: 15
V gene: TRBV10-3
CDR3 protein: CAISGELAGVNEQFF

J gene: TRBJ2-5
CDR3 length: 13
V gene: TRBV2
CDR3 protein: CASSGGPAGTQYF

J gene: TRBJ1-2
CDR3 length: 11
V gene: TRBV30
CDR3 protein: CAWTGFDGYTF

J gene: TRBJ2-3
CDR3 length: 15
V gene: TRBV4-3
CDR3 protein: CASSPRELSTDTQYF

J gene: TRBJ2-1
CDR3 length: 14
V gene: TRBV6-1
CDR3 protein: CASSPPGLHNEQFF

J gene: TRBJ2-3
CDR3 length: 14
V gene: TRBV5-1
CDR3 protein: CASSVDRVSDTQYF

J gene: TRBJ1-2
CDR3 length: 12
V gene: TRBV28
CDR3 protein: CASSFVVGGYTF

J gene: TRBJ2-1
CDR3 length: 16
V gene: TRBV3-1
CDR3 protein: CASSQAAGGRLNEQFF

J gene: TRBJ2-7
CDR3 length: 16
V gene: TRBV7-2
CDR3 protein: CASSPGLAGDRYEQYF

J gene: TRBJ2-2
CDR3 length: 13
V gene: TRBV12-3/TRBV12-4
CDR3 protein: CASSATHTGELFF

J gene: TRBJ2-7
CDR3 length: 14
V gene: TRBV7-8
CDR3 protein: CASSLGHANYEQYF

J gene: TRBJ2-2
CDR3 length: 11
V gene: TRBV28
CDR3 protein: CATVNDGELFF

J gene: TRBJ2-1
CDR3 length: 17
V gene: TRBV2
CDR3 protein: CASSALQLAANYNEQFF

J gene: TRBJ2-1
CDR3 length: 13
V gene: TRBV5-1
CDR3 protein: CASRNPRGNEQFF

J gene: TRBJ2-2
CDR3 length: 18
V gene: TRBV11-2
CDR3 protein: CASSPKVLAGANTGELFF

J gene: TRBJ2-7
CDR3 length: 14
V gene: TRBV11-2
CDR3 protein: CASSRGDPADEQYF

J gene: TRBJ2-7
CDR3 length: 17
V gene: TRBV13
CDR3 protein: CASSLSPSGRTSYEQYF

J gene: TRBJ2-2
CDR3 length: 12
V gene: TRBV10-3
CDR3 protein: CAISRGPGELFF

J gene: TRBJ2-3
CDR3 length: 14
V gene: TRBV20-1
CDR3 protein: CSARVSAGKDTQYF

J gene: TRBJ2-3
CDR3 length: 15
V gene: TRBV24-1
CDR3 protein: CATSDLPDSTDTQYF